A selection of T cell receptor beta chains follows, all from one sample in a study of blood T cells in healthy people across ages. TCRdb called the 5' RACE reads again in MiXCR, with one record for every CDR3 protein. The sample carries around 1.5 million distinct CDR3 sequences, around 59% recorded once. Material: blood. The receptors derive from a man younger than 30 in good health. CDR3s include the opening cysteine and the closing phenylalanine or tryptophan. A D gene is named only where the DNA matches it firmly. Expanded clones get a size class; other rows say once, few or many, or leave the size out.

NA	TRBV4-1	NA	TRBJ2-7	CASSPTNMYEQYF	TGCGCCAGCAGCCCAACAAACATGTACGAGCAGTACTTC
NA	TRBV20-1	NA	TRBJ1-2	CSAGGKTNYGYTF	TGCAGTGCGGGGGGCAAAACTAACTATGGCTACACCTTC
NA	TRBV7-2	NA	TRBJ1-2	CASSLGSYTTGYTF	TGTGCCAGCAGCTTAGGGTCCTACACGACTGGCTACACCTTC
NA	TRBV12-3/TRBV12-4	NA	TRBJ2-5	CASSLELGTQYF	TGTGCCAGCAGTTTAGAATTGGGGACCCAGTACTTC
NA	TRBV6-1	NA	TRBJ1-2	CAVGVYGYTF	TGTGCCGTGGGGGTCTATGGCTACACCTTC
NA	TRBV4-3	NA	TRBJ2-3	CASSQGAGLSADTQYF	TGCGCCAGCAGCCAGGGGGCCGGGCTATCCGCAGATACGCAGTATTTT
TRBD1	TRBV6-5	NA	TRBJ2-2	CASSFNRGLDHRGELFF	TGTGCCAGCAGTTTCAACAGGGGCCTCGACCACCGAGGGGAGCTGTTTTTT
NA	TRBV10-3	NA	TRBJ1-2	CAVSDPPRGGNGYTF	TGTGCCGTCAGTGACCCCCCGAGGGGTGGAAATGGCTACACCTTC
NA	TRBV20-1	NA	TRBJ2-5	CSARDGSGNRRETQYF	TGCAGTGCTAGAGATGGGTCGGGAAACAGAAGGGAGACCCAGTACTTC
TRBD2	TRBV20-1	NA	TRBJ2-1	CSASPGLAGYYNEQFF	TGCAGTGCCTCCCCGGGACTAGCGGGGTATTACAATGAGCAGTTCTTC
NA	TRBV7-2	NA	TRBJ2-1	CASSPNPNIYNEQFF	TGTGCCAGCAGCCCCAACCCGAACATCTACAATGAGCAGTTCTTC
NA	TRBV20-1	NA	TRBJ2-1	CSAREWGLSSYNEQFF	TGCAGTGCTAGAGAGTGGGGGCTTAGCTCCTACAATGAGCAGTTCTTC
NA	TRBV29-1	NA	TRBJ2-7	CSVELGQTSKVAQYF	TGCAGCGTTGAGCTGGGGCAAACCAGCAAGGTGGCCCAGTACTTC
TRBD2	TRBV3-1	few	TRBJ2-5	CASNAGTSGRPETQYF	TGTGCCAGCAACGCCGGGACTAGCGGGAGGCCTGAGACCCAGTACTTC
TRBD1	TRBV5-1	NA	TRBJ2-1	CASSLLRGLCNEQFF	TGCGCCAGCAGTCTCTTGAGGGGGCTCTGCAATGAGCAGTTCTTC
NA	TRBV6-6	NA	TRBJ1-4	CAGRQVSNEKLFF	TGTGCCGGCCGACAGGTGTCTAATGAAAAACTGTTTTTT
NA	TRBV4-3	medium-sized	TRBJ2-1	CASSQDPKGSYNEQFF	TGCGCCAGCAGCCAAGATCCTAAAGGGTCCTACAATGAGCAGTTCTTC
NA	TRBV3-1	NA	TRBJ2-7	CASSQEKVLPYEQYF	TGTGCCAGCAGCCAAGAGAAAGTTTTACCGTACGAGCAGTACTTC
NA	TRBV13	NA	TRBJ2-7	CASSALGRGNNEQYF	TGTGCCAGCAGCGCCCTCGGCAGGGGAAACAATGAGCAGTACTTC
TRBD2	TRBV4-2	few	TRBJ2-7	CASSPGLAAIEQYF	TGTGCCAGCAGCCCCGGACTAGCGGCTATAGAGCAGTACTTC
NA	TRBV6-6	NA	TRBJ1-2	CASSYTGRDYGYTF	TGTGCCAGCAGTTATACCGGGAGGGATTATGGCTACACCTTC
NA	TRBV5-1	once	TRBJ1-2	CASTWTPGYGYTF	TGCGCCAGTACCTGGACACCGGGCTATGGCTACACCTTC
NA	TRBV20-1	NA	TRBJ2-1	CSADPPGRYEQFF	TGCAGTGCTGACCCCCCAGGAAGGTATGAGCAGTTCTTC
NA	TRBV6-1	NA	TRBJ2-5	CASSEGLVRLVETQYF	TGTGCCAGCAGTGAAGGACTAGTGAGATTAGTTGAGACCCAGTACTTC
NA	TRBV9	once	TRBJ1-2	CASSSDYEGVRNYYGYTF	TGTGCCAGCAGCTCCGACTATGAGGGAGTCCGGAATTACTATGGCTACACCTTC
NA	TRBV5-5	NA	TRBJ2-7	CASSLEWFSYEQYF	TGTGCCAGCAGCTTGGAATGGTTCTCGTACGAGCAGTACTTC
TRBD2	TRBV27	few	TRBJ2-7	CASSFYGGGAFHEQYF	TGTGCCAGCAGTTTTTATGGCGGGGGGGCCTTCCACGAGCAGTACTTC
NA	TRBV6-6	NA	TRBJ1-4	CASSYVGAMAEKLFF	TGTGCCAGCAGTTACGTGGGGGCGATGGCTGAAAAACTGTTTTTT
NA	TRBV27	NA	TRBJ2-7	CASSTAGGTYEQYF	TGTGCCAGCAGTACAGCAGGGGGGACCTACGAGCAGTACTTC
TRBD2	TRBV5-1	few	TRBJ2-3	CASSWRTSGDTDTQYF	TGCGCCAGCAGCTGGAGGACTAGCGGGGACACAGATACGCAGTATTTT
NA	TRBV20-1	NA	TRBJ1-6	CSAELDRVDSPLHF	TGCAGTGCGGAACTGGACAGAGTGGATTCACCCCTCCACTTT
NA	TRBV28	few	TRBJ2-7	CASSPLGNTYEQYF	TGTGCCAGCAGTCCGCTCGGGAATACCTACGAGCAGTACTTC
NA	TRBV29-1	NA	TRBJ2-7	CSVEDPVRRDNEQYF	TGCAGCGTTGAAGATCCAGTCAGGAGGGACAATGAGCAGTACTTC
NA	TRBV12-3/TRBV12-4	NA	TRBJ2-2	CASSLRRSTNPNTGELFF	TGTGCCAGCAGTTTAAGGAGATCCACGAACCCGAACACCGGGGAGCTGTTTTTT
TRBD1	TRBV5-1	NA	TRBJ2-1	CASSLGQGAHNEQFF	TGCGCCAGCAGCTTGGGACAGGGGGCACACAATGAGCAGTTCTTC
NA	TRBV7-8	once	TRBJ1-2	CASSPDVGGINYGYTF	TGTGCCAGCAGCCCGGACGTTGGGGGCATTAACTATGGCTACACCTTC
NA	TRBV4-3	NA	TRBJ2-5	CASSLRMEETQYF	TGCGCCAGCAGCTTACGGATGGAAGAGACCCAGTACTTC
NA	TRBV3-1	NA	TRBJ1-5	CASSPSGEPQHF	TGTGCCAGCAGCCCTTCCGGGGAGCCCCAGCATTTT
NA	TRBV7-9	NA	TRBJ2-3	CASSSIRADTQYF	TGTGCCAGCAGCTCGATTCGGGCAGATACGCAGTATTTT
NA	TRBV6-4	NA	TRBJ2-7	CASSGHFYEQYF	TGTGCCAGCAGTGGGCATTTCTACGAGCAGTACTTC
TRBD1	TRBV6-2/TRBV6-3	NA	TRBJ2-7	CASSYGTGFPYEQYF	TGTGCCAGCAGTTACGGGACAGGGTTCCCCTACGAGCAGTACTTC
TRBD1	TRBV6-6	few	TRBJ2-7	CASSYGTGDHEQYF	TGTGCCAGCAGTTACGGGACAGGGGACCACGAGCAGTACTTC
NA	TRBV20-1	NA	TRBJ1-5	CSARPSGFGQPQHF	TGCAGTGCTAGACCCTCAGGGTTCGGACAGCCCCAGCATTTT
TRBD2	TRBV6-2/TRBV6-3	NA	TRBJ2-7	CASSYGLAKAYEQYF	TGTGCCAGCAGTTACGGACTAGCGAAGGCCTACGAGCAGTACTTC
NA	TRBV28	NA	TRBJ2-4	CASSLGRGLGQYF	TGTGCCAGCAGTTTAGGCAGGGGCCTAGGGCAGTACTTC
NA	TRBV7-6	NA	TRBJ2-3	CASSLAPAEGSTTQYF	TGTGCCAGCAGCTTAGCGCCGGCGGAGGGTTCGACTACGCAGTATTTT
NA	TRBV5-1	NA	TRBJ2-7	CASSLVVGPYNEQYF	TGCGCCAGCAGCTTGGTTGTGGGACCCTACAATGAGCAGTACTTC
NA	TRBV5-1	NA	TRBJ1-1	CASSLASGGSTEAFF	TGCGCCAGCAGCTTGGCCTCCGGGGGTAGCACTGAAGCTTTCTTT
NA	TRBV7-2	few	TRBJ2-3	CASSLYLLTDTQYF	TGTGCCAGCAGCTTATACCTTCTCACAGATACGCAGTATTTT
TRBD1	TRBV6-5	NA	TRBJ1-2	CASRSGTGFYGYTF	TGTGCCAGCAGATCCGGGACAGGGTTTTATGGCTACACCTTC
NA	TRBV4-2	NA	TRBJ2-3	CASSQEERSWDGLWRTDTQYF	TGTGCCAGCAGCCAAGAAGAAAGAAGTTGGGACGGACTATGGCGCACAGATACGCAGTATTTT
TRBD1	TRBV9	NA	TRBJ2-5	CASSAPGTGFGETQYF	TGTGCCAGCAGCGCCCCCGGGACAGGGTTTGGGGAGACCCAGTACTTC
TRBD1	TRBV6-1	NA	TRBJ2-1	CASSERGGLYNEQFF	TGTGCCAGCAGTGAAAGAGGGGGCCTCTACAATGAGCAGTTCTTC
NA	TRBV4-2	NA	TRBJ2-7	CASSQDWQGPPYEQYF	TGTGCCAGCAGCCAAGATTGGCAGGGACCCCCTTACGAGCAGTACTTC